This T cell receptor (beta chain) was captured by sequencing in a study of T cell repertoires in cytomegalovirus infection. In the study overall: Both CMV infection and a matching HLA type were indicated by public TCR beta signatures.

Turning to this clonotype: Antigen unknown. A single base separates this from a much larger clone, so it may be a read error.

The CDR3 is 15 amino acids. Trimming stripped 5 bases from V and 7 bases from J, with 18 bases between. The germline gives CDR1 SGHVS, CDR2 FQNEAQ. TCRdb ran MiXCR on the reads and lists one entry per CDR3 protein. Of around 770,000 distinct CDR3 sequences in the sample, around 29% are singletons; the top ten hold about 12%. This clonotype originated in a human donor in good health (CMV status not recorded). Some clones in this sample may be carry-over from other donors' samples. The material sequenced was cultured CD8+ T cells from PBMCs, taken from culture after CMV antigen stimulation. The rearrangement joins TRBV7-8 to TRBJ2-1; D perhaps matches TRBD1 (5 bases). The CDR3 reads CASSPPRVSGNEQFF. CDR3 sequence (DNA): TGTGCCAGCAGCCCCCCCAGGGTGTCTGGAAATGAGCAGTTCTTC.